The source of this T cell receptor beta chain is a study of neoadjuvant anti-PD-1 for oral cavity cancer. About this clone: The antigen is not known.

General study results and limits: TCR analyses covered only three patients per response group.

As for time point: after neoadjuvant nivolumab, at surgical resection. Per the germline V gene, CDR1 is LNHDA and CDR2 is SQIVND (reference sequence). The CDR3 covers 16 residues. V lost 4 bases to trimming and J lost 3 bases, with 15 bases between them. Clones were read by immunoSEQ multiplex PCR, and TCRdb kept only the in-frame ones, dropping some. This table holds roughly 40,000 clones, 65% to 85% found once. The starting material was PBMCs, obtained after nivolumab (anti-PD-1) treatment. This clonotype originated in a person aged 35-79 years with oral cavity squamous cell carcinoma. The chain is built from TRBV19 and TRBJ1-4, with unresolved D. CDR3 sequence reads: CASSTDLWGANEKLFF. The CDR3 DNA sequence: TGTGCCAGTAGTACGGACCTCTGGGGAGCTAATGAAAAACTGTTTTTT.